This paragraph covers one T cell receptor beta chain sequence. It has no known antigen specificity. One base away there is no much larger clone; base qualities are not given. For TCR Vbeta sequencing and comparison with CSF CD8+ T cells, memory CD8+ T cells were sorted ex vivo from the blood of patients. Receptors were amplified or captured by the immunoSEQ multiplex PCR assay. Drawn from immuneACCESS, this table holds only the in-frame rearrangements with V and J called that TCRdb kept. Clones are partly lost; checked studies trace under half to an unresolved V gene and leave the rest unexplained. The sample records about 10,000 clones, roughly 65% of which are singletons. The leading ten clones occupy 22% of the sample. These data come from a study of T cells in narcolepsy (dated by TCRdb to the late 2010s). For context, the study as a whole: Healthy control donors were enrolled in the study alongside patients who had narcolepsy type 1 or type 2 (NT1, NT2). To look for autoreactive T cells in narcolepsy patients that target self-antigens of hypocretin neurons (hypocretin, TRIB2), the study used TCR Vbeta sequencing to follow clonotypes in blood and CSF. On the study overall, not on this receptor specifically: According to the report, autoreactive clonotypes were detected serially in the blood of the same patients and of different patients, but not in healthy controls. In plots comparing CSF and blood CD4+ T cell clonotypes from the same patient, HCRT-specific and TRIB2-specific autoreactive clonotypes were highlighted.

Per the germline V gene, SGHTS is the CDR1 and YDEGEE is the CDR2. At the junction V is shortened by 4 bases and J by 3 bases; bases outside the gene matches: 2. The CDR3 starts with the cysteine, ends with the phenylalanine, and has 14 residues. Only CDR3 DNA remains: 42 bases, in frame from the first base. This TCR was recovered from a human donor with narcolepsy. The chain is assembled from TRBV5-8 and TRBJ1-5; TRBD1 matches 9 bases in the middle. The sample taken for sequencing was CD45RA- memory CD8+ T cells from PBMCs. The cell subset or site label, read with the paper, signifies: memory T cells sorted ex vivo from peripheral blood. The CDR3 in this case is CASSGQGYNQPQHF. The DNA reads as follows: TGTGCCAGCAGCGGACAGGGGTACAATCAGCCCCAGCATTTT.